A single sample is the source of the 2 T cell receptor beta chains below, sequenced in a study of blood T cells in healthy people across ages. Next came a second PCR, run for about 6 to 11 cycles, which used a sample-barcoded 5' primer along with a J-beta primer mix. TCRdb re-called the 5' RACE reads with MiXCR, one entry per CDR3 protein. The data hold around 800,000 distinct CDR3 sequences, with approximately 24% observed a single time. These data are also associated with another study on T cells of mothers and their children.

Input material: blood. The receptors come from a boy aged 5-17 years in good health.

This clonotype was detected only a few times. Germline and junction disagree at one end, which may indicate a read error. CDR3 DNA: TGTGCCAGCAGTTTAGCGGGGCAGACTCGCCAGATCTTC. It yields the protein CASSLAGQTRQIF. The chain carries TRBV12-3 or TRBV12-4 and TRBJ2-7; D is perhaps TRBD1 (5 bases). This CDR3 region has 13 residues.

The chain is built from TRBV20-1 and TRBJ2-3; D is unresolved. The ends were cut back, 6 bases at V and 6 bases at J, with 13 bases in the middle. This CDR3 region has 12 residues. Germline V gene sequence: CDR1 DFQATT, CDR2 SNEGSKA (reference sequence). CDR3 amino acids: CSAAPKGDTQYF. The DNA for the CDR3 is TGCAGTGCAGCACCGAAAGGGGATACGCAGTATTTT.